These T cell receptor beta chains were read from a single sample in a study of shared clonotypes between healthy human individuals. The protocol was immunoSEQ multiplex PCR, while the TCRdb copy is restricted to in-frame clones and leaves out a portion. The profile shows millions of clones, over 85% of them singletons. Sequenced material: naive CD8+ T cells sorted from blood. The receptors were sampled from a young man in good health. CDR3s include the opening cysteine and the closing phenylalanine or tryptophan. D genes are given only for firm matches. Size is stated for part of the rows, as once, few or many counts, or as a class when the clone is expanded.

j_gene,abundance,d_gene,v_gene,CDR3aa,CDR3nt
TRBJ1-1,.,.,TRBV10-2,CASSSDWGSEAFF,TGCGCCAGCAGTTCCGATTGGGGGTCTGAAGCTTTCTTT
TRBJ2-7,.,.,TRBV29-1,CSVEGGSFYEQYF,TGCAGCGTTGAGGGGGGTTCCTTCTACGAGCAGTACTTC
TRBJ2-1,.,.,TRBV10-1,CASSNRAHEQFF,TGCGCCAGCAGTAACAGGGCCCATGAGCAGTTCTTC
TRBJ2-1,.,TRBD2,TRBV6-5,CASSYGAGASSNEQFF,TGTGCCAGCAGTTACGGCGCGGGAGCATCTAGCAATGAGCAGTTCTTC
TRBJ2-7,.,.,TRBV6-5,CASSPQGYEQYF,TGTGCCAGCAGTCCACAGGGTTACGAGCAGTACTTC
TRBJ2-2,.,.,TRBV6-1,CASSEGAGLYTGELFF,TGTGCCAGCAGTGAAGGAGCGGGCTTATACACCGGGGAGCTGTTTTTT
TRBJ2-3,.,TRBD2,TRBV19,CASSMRLAGTRPTDTQYF,TGTGCCAGTAGTATGCGGCTAGCGGGGACCCGCCCCACAGATACGCAGTATTTT
TRBJ2-7,.,TRBD1,TRBV27,CASRGQGPWDEQYF,TGTGCCAGCAGAGGACAGGGCCCTTGGGACGAGCAGTACTTC
TRBJ2-1,.,TRBD2,TRBV9,CASSPLGLAGVAYNEQFF,TGTGCCAGCAGCCCCCTGGGTCTAGCGGGAGTAGCCTACAATGAGCAGTTCTTC
TRBJ1-1,.,TRBD1,TRBV7-9,CASSQKGGTGKSEAFF,TGTGCCAGCAGCCAAAAGGGGGGGACAGGGAAATCTGAAGCTTTCTTT
TRBJ1-2,.,TRBD1,TRBV23-1,CASNRDRGLDGYTF,TGCGCCAGCAACCGGGACAGGGGGCTCGATGGCTACACCTTC
TRBJ2-7,.,.,TRBV6-6,CASSYGATVSYEQYF,TGTGCCAGCAGTTACGGGGCGACAGTCTCCTACGAGCAGTACTTC
TRBJ2-7,.,TRBD2,TRBV5-1,CASSISGGAYEQYF,TGCGCCAGCAGCATTAGCGGGGGGGCATACGAGCAGTACTTC
TRBJ2-5,.,.,TRBV7-6,CASSPQGVETQYF,TGTGCCAGCAGCCCTCAAGGGGTGGAGACCCAGTACTTC
TRBJ2-7,.,TRBD2,TRBV27,CASSFRGDYEQYF,TGTGCCAGCAGTTTCCGGGGGGACTACGAGCAGTACTTC
TRBJ2-3,.,.,TRBV27,CASSLWANPSTDTQYF,TGTGCCAGCAGTTTATGGGCTAACCCTAGCACAGATACGCAGTATTTT
TRBJ2-1,.,.,TRBV14,CASSGTGREQFF,TGTGCCAGCAGCGGGACGGGCAGGGAGCAGTTCTTC
TRBJ1-2,.,.,TRBV27,CASSLSQHYGYTF,TGTGCCAGCAGTTTATCACAGCACTACGGCTACACCTTC
TRBJ1-2,.,.,TRBV5-1,CASSLFTTGPIDYGYTF,TGCGCCAGCAGCTTGTTTACCACAGGGCCAATTGACTATGGCTACACCTTC
TRBJ2-7,.,TRBD1,TRBV7-9,CASSLPRGNEGEQYF,TGTGCCAGCAGCTTGCCCAGGGGGAATGAGGGCGAGCAGTACTTC
TRBJ2-4,.,.,TRBV15,CATPFSFWAEKNIQYF,TGTGCCACCCCGTTTTCCTTCTGGGCAGAAAAAAACATTCAGTACTTC
TRBJ1-4,.,.,TRBV28,CASSLDSFNEKLFF,TGTGCCAGCAGTTTAGACAGCTTTAATGAAAAACTGTTTTTT
TRBJ2-3,.,TRBD1,TRBV5-6,CASNLAGQGLLYTQYF,TGTGCCAGCAACTTGGCGGGACAGGGGCTTCTTTATACGCAGTATTTT
TRBJ2-7,.,TRBD2,TRBV11-1,CASSPAGGPYEQYF,TGTGCCAGCAGCCCAGCGGGGGGGCCCTACGAGCAGTACTTC
TRBJ1-5,.,.,TRBV9,CASSREENSNQPQHF,TGTGCCAGCAGCCGTGAGGAAAATAGCAATCAGCCCCAGCATTTT
TRBJ1-5,.,.,TRBV27,CASSLSRTQPQHF,TGTGCCAGCAGTTTATCCCGGACTCAACCCCAGCATTTT
TRBJ2-7,once,TRBD2,TRBV10-3,CAISEKGLAGGYEQYF,TGTGCCATCAGTGAAAAAGGGCTAGCGGGAGGCTACGAGCAGTACTTC
TRBJ1-1,.,.,TRBV27,CASSVTSMNTEAFF,TGTGCCAGCAGTGTGACAAGCATGAACACTGAAGCTTTCTTT
TRBJ2-7,.,.,TRBV7-9,CASSNGQPYEQYF,TGTGCCAGCAGCAACGGACAGCCCTACGAGCAGTACTTC
TRBJ2-1,.,.,TRBV5-1,CASSLVAGDEQFF,TGCGCCAGCAGCTTGGTGGCAGGGGATGAGCAGTTCTTC
TRBJ1-4,once,TRBD1,TRBV9,CASSETGATNEKLFF,TGTGCCAGCAGCGAAACAGGGGCAACTAATGAAAAACTGTTTTTT
TRBJ1-1,.,.,TRBV19,CASSIDPGTPEAFF,TGTGCCAGTAGTATAGATCCAGGGACCCCTGAAGCTTTCTTT
TRBJ1-4,.,.,TRBV6-5,CASSPGATNEKLFF,TGTGCCAGCAGCCCTGGTGCAACTAATGAAAAACTGTTTTTT